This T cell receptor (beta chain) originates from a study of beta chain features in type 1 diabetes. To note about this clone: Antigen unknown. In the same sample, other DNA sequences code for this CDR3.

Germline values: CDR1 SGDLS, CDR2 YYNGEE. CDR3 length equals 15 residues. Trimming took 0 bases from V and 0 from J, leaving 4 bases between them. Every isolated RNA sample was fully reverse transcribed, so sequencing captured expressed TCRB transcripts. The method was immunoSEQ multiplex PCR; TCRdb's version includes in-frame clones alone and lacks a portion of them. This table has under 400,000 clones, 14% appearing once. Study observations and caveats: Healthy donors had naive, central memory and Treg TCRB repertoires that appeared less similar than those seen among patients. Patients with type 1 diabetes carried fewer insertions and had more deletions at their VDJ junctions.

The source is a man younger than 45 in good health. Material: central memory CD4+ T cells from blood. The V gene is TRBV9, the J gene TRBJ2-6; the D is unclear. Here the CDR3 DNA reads TGTGCCAGCAGCGTAGTAGGCTCTGGGGCCAACGTCCTGACTTTC. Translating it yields CASSVVGSGANVLTF.